The 23 T cell receptor beta chains in this list originate from one sample, sequenced in a study of cytomegalovirus exposure and HLA in healthy donors. Researchers ran the PCR with 60 Vbeta and 13 Jbeta primers. Here immunoSEQ multiplex PCR was the method, and the copy in TCRdb shows in-frame clones only, minus some. This table has some 200,000 clones, 75% to 85% appearing once. The sequenced sample consisted of PBMCs. The receptors stem from a woman between 18 and 29 years old in good health and CMV-seronegative.

The V call is TRBV2, the J call TRBJ2-4; the D is unclear. Germline V CDR1 and CDR2: SNHLY, FYNNEI. There are 8 residues in the CDR3. With 10 bases removed from V and 7 bases from J, the gap between germline ends came to 2 bases. The CDR3 sequence is CATNIQYF. The CDR3 coding sequence is TGTGCCACTAACATTCAGTACTTC.

This clone turned up a few times. The V gene is TRBV27, the J gene TRBJ2-5; D possibly corresponds to TRBD1 (6 bases). Trimming pared 6 bases from V and 4 bases from J, leaving 18 bases between. CDR1 MNHEY and CDR2 SMNVEV come from the germline V gene (reference sequence). The CDR3 runs to 15 residues. CDR3 protein: CASSTPAGVGETQYF. As DNA, the CDR3 is TGTGCCAGCAGCACGCCCGCAGGGGTTGGAGAGACCCAGTACTTC.

This rearrangement joins TRBV27 to TRBJ1-4, with 11 bases lining up with TRBD1. CDR3 length: 14 residues. Germline V lookup: CDR1 MNHEY, CDR2 SMNVEV (reference sequence). Germline trimming cut 4 bases from V and 5 bases from J; bases unmatched to any gene: 0. Written as DNA, the CDR3 is TGTGCCAGCAGTTGGACAGGGGGCAATGAAAAACTGTTTTTT. Translation: CASSWTGGNEKLFF.

The chain uses TRBV19 and TRBJ2-3; TRBD2 aligns across 7 bases. The trim removed 3 bases at V and 2 bases at J, leaving 8 bases unmatched. Germline lookup yields CDR1 LNHDA and CDR2 SQIVND (reference sequence). This CDR3 has 16 amino acids. The CDR3 here is CASSMRSGETTDTQYF. The CDR3 region has the DNA TGTGCCAGTAGTATGAGGAGCGGGGAGACCACAGATACGCAGTATTTT.

CDR3 in amino acids: CASSLRGREKLFF. Here the CDR3 DNA reads TGTGCCAGCAGCTTACGGGGTAGGGAAAAACTGTTTTTT. The chain is built from TRBV7-2 and TRBJ1-4; no clear D. The germline CDR1 and CDR2 sequences are SGHTA and FQGNSA. The CDR3 is made up of 13 amino acids. V lost 2 bases to trimming and J lost 8 bases, with 9 bases between them.

The chain employs TRBV28 and TRBJ1-2; 9 bases line up with TRBD1. Germline V gene lookup returns CDR1 MDHEN and CDR2 SYDVKM. The CDR3 is 16 residues long. Trimming took 6 bases from V and 5 from J; bases not matched to a gene: 13. CDR3 DNA: TGTGCCAGCAGAATAGATGACAGGGGGGTTTGGTATGGCTACACCTTC. Translated, it gives CASRIDDRGVWYGYTF.

As concerns this clone: This same CDR3 is encoded by further DNA sequences in the sample. J is TRBJ2-7 and V is TRBV5-1; 9 nucleotides agree with TRBD2. With V trimmed by 2 bases and J by 0 bases, 0 bases remained unmatched. The CDR3 covers 14 residues. Germline V gene lookup returns CDR1 SGHRS and CDR2 YFSETQ. CDR3 in amino acids: CASSLAGGSYEQYF. The CDR3 nucleotides are TGCGCCAGCAGCTTAGCGGGGGGCTCCTACGAGCAGTACTTC.

The chain combines TRBV28 with TRBJ2-7; unclear D gene. Germline assignment: CDR1 MDHEN and CDR2 SYDVKM. Between the trimmed V and J ends, which lost 5 bases and 0 bases, there was a span of 11 bases. The CDR3 extends over 14 amino acids. CDR3 sequence reads: CASSPDISSYEQYF. The CDR3 region has the DNA TGTGCCAGCAGTCCCGACATCAGCTCCTACGAGCAGTACTTC.

The gene calls are TRBV7-9 and TRBJ1-4; TRBD1 might be the D (6 bases). The CDR3 is made up of 15 amino acids. Trimming left V 0 bases short and J 7 bases short, with 12 bases between. Germline values: CDR1 SEHNR, CDR2 FQNEAQ (reference sequence). CDR3: CASSLALGASEKLFF. The DNA for the CDR3 is TGTGCCAGCAGCTTAGCGCTGGGGGCTAGTGAAAAACTGTTTTTT. Full variable domain (outside the CDR3, taken from reference TRBV7-9 and TRBJ1-4): DTGVSQNPRHKITKRGQNVTFRCDPISEHNRLYWYRQTLGQGPEFLTYFQNEAQLEKSRLLSDRFSAERPKGSFSTLEIQRTEQGDSAMYLCASSLALGASEKLFFGSGTQLSVL.

The CDR3 sequence is CASSPRTDTQYF. The CDR3 nucleotides read TGTGCCAGCAGCCCTAGAACAGATACGCAGTATTTT. The V call is TRBV7-9, the J call TRBJ2-3; D call uncertain. This CDR3 has 12 residues. V lost 5 bases, J lost 3 bases, and 6 bases lay in between. Germline CDR1 reads SEHNR; CDR2 reads FQNEAQ (reference sequence).

The chain couples TRBV2 to TRBJ1-1; D may be TRBD1 (6 bases). The CDR3 covers 14 residues. Germline V gene lookup returns CDR1 SNHLY and CDR2 FYNNEI. V gave up 4 bases and J gave up 3 bases, with 12 bases separating them. CDR3: CASSAQDSYTEAFF. CDR3 nucleotide sequence: TGTGCCAGCAGTGCTCAGGACAGCTACACTGAAGCTTTCTTT.

The rearrangement joins TRBV7-9 to TRBJ2-1; the match to TRBD1 covers 8 bases. Germline CDR1 is SEHNR and CDR2 is FQNEAQ (reference sequence). This CDR3 has 15 residues. J lost 8 bases, V lost 6 bases, and 12 bases had no gene match. The CDR3 region is CASSYGQGVIDEQFF. The CDR3 DNA sequence: TGTGCCAGCAGTTACGGACAGGGTGTAATCGATGAGCAGTTCTTC.

The CDR3 reads CASNAGDRAEAFF. In DNA, the CDR3 is TGTGCCAGCAACGCAGGGGATAGGGCTGAAGCTTTCTTT. The gene calls are TRBV5-6 and TRBJ1-1, with TRBD1 as a possible D gene (6 bases). V shed 6 bases and J shed 6 bases, with 15 bases lying between them. There are 13 residues in the CDR3. Germline-derived CDR1 and CDR2 are SGHDT and YYEEEE.

This clone was counted once. The rearrangement joins TRBV27 to TRBJ2-1; 9 nucleotides agree with TRBD1. CDR3 size: 16 residues. The ends lost 5 bases at V and 0 bases at J; junction bases unmatched: 5. Germline V gene sequence: CDR1 MNHEY, CDR2 SMNVEV (reference sequence). The CDR3 region has the DNA TGTGCCAGCAGTCCGACAGGGGGTTTCTCCTACAATGAGCAGTTCTTC. The encoded protein is CASSPTGGFSYNEQFF.

The chain carries TRBV7-2 and TRBJ2-1, with a possible D match to TRBD2 (6 bases). Looked up from germline, CDR1 is SGHTA and CDR2 is FQGNSA. Trimming left V 4 bases short and J 9 bases short, with 10 bases between. This CDR3 is 12 amino acids long. Here the CDR3 reads CASSSVGGEQFF. The DNA for the CDR3 is TGTGCCAGCAGCTCAGTCGGGGGTGAGCAGTTCTTC.

The chain has TRBV5-1 and TRBJ2-1; TRBD2 matches at 9 bases. The CDR3 sequence is 18 residues long. From germline, CDR1 is SGHRS and CDR2 YFSETQ. V lost 1 base to trimming and J lost 6 bases; unmatched junction nucleotides: 14. The CDR3 protein is CASSLSAGGPIRANEQFF. CDR3 bases: TGCGCCAGCAGCTTGTCGGCGGGAGGGCCCATTCGGGCCAATGAGCAGTTCTTC.

The genes are TRBV5-5 and TRBJ1-4; TRBD1 agrees at 9 bases. Germline CDR1 SGHKS, CDR2 YYEKEE (reference sequence). This CDR3 has 15 residues. J was trimmed by 6 bases and V by 5 bases; bases with no gene match: 8. CDR3 region: CASRVTGGRDEKLFF. DNA for the CDR3: TGTGCCAGCAGAGTAACAGGGGGCAGGGATGAAAAACTGTTTTTT.

This rearrangement joins TRBV27 to TRBJ2-7, with TRBD1 matching 10 bases. The V and J ends lost 7 bases and 5 bases, in that order; junction bases with no gene match: 11. Germline values: CDR1 MNHEY, CDR2 SMNVEV (reference sequence). The CDR3 is 15 amino acids. CDR3: CASIGTRDRGNEQYF. CDR3 DNA sequence: TGTGCCAGCATTGGAACGCGGGACAGGGGAAACGAGCAGTACTTC.

This clone is a singleton in its sample. The DNA for the CDR3 is TGCAGCGTGGGGGATAATTTCGGGACAATTCAATACGAGCAGTACTTC. Translating it yields CSVGDNFGTIQYEQYF. V is TRBV29-1 and J is TRBJ2-7; D is possibly TRBD1 (6 bases). Germline V gene sequence: CDR1 SQVTM, CDR2 ANQGSEA. V gave up 6 bases and J gave up 4 bases, with 25 bases separating them. The CDR3 covers 16 residues.

The chain is built from TRBV27 and TRBJ2-7, with TRBD2 identical over 13 bases. Looked up from germline, CDR1 is MNHEY and CDR2 is SMNVEV (reference sequence). The CDR3 consists of 17 residues. The V and J ends lost 6 bases and 4 bases, in that order; junction bases with no gene match: 12. The CDR3 DNA follows: TGTGCCAGCAGACGCCCGTGGACTAGCGGGAGTGTTTACGAGCAGTACTTC. Translated: CASRRPWTSGSVYEQYF.

This chain uses TRBV5-1 with TRBJ2-3; the match to TRBD1 covers 10 bases. Germline values: CDR1 SGHRS, CDR2 YFSETQ. V lost 2 bases to trimming and J lost 0 bases; unmatched junction nucleotides: 3. The CDR3 runs 16 residues. This CDR3 reads CASSLATGGSTDTQYF. The CDR3 region has the DNA TGCGCCAGCAGCTTAGCGACAGGGGGCAGCACAGATACGCAGTATTTT. The whole variable domain, remainder taken from reference TRBV5-1 and TRBJ2-3, is KAGVTQTPRYLIKTRGQQVTLSCSPISGHRSVSWYQQTPGQGLQFLFEYFSETQRNKGNFPGRFSGRQFSNSRSEMNVSTLELGDSALYLCASSLATGGSTDTQYFGPGTRLTVL.

This clone was counted a few times. The chain employs TRBV18 and TRBJ2-7, with no clear D. Germline CDR1 and CDR2: KGHSH and LQKENI. The CDR3 consists of 14 residues. Trimming stripped 0 bases from V and 3 bases from J, with 9 bases between. The CDR3 bases are TGTGCCAGCTCACCACCCTCCAGATACTACGAGCAGTACTTC. Its protein product is CASSPPSRYYEQYF.

This clone showed up just once. The J gene is TRBJ2-5, the V gene TRBV29-1; 8 nucleotides match TRBD1. The germline V gene has CDR1 SQVTM and CDR2 ANQGSEA. V lost 2 bases to trimming and J lost 5 bases; unmatched junction nucleotides: 7. The CDR3 is made up of 14 amino acids. The CDR3 DNA reads as TGCAGCGTTGAAAGACAGGGGCATAGTGAGACCCAGTACTTC. Its translation is CSVERQGHSETQYF.